One T cell receptor beta chain is described in this entry. Its cognate antigen is unknown. This sample was included in a study of T-cell reconstitution after alpha-beta-depleted transplantation in children. Whole-study findings and limits: The study reportedly traced alpha-beta T cells about two months after transplant to several hundred expanded graft clones.

Construction of the TCRbeta library involved unique molecular identifiers. TCRdb processed the PCR reads anew with MiXCR; each CDR3 protein has one entry. The sample shows some 130,000 distinct CDR3 sequences, roughly 10% of them seen only once. The sequence derives from a girl under three years old who had a stem cell transplant for combined immunodeficiency, so the T cells may come from the graft donor. The sequencing used PBMCs, mostly from graft donor cells, collected 180 days after TCRalphabeta/CD19-depleted stem cell transplant.

CDR3 bases: TGTGCCAGCAGTTACGCCGGGGCGACCTACGAGCAGTACTTC. This codes for CASSYAGATYEQYF. The chain combines TRBV6-5 with TRBJ2-7; D is perhaps TRBD1 or TRBD2 (5 bases each). Germline CDR1 reads MNHEY; CDR2 reads SVGAGI. The CDR3 spans 14 residues. The germline V and J ends were trimmed by 2 bases and 2 bases, with 10 bases remaining between them.